Listed below are T cell receptor beta chains from one sample, sequenced in a study of T cell responses to AZD1222 COVID-19 vaccine. Profiled with immunoSEQ multiplex PCR; TCRdb holds only in-frame clones, not every one. The sample lists 140,000 or so clones; approximately 90% were seen once. The sample here was peripheral blood, taken on day 0 of AZD1222 vaccination. Receptors were obtained from an adult in good health. CDR3s include the opening cysteine and the closing phenylalanine or tryptophan. The D gene is left open where the match is weak. The size of a clone is reported for some rows only, either as once, few or many, or as a class for expanded clones.

v_call	j_call	d_call	clone_size	cdr3_nt	cdr3_aa
TRBV3-1/TRBV3-2	TRBJ2-7	.	once	TGTGCCAGCGGGGGGGGACACGCAACCTACGAGCAGTACTTC	CASGGGHATYEQYF
TRBV4-1	TRBJ1-6	TRBD1	.	TGCGCCAGCAGCCAGCCGGGACAGGGGTTTTCACCCCTCCACTTT	CASSQPGQGFSPLHF
TRBV3-1/TRBV3-2	TRBJ1-6	.	.	TGTGCCAGCAGCCAAGGCTGGGGAACCCTCCACTTT	CASSQGWGTLHF
TRBV28	TRBJ2-2	.	.	TGTGCCAGCAGTCCGGGGACCCAACAACTTACCGGGGAGCTGTTTTTT	CASSPGTQQLTGELFF
TRBV6-4	TRBJ2-3	.	.	TGTGCCAGCAGTGACGGGGCGGCTAGCACAGATACGCAGTATTTT	CASSDGAASTDTQYF
TRBV6-5	TRBJ2-3	.	.	TGTGCCAGCAGTTACGAGGGGGGAAGCACAGATACGCAGTATTTT	CASSYEGGSTDTQYF
TRBV6-1	TRBJ1-2	.	.	TGTGCCAGCAGTGAAAGGGGGGTTTATGGCTACACCTTC	CASSERGVYGYTF
TRBV12-5	TRBJ2-7	.	.	TGTGCTAGTGGTTTGTATTTAGCGTCTAGTTACTCCTACGAGCAGTACTTC	CASGLYLASSYSYEQYF
TRBV18	TRBJ2-5	.	.	TGTGCCAGCTCACCCCTCCAGGTACCCCAAGAGACCCAGTACTTC	CASSPLQVPQETQYF
TRBV4-2	TRBJ2-7	TRBD2	.	TGTGCCAGCAGCCGAAAGGGAGGGACTAGCGCTCAGATATCCTACGAGCAGTACTTC	CASSRKGGTSAQISYEQYF
TRBV5-6	TRBJ1-3	.	.	TGTGCCAGCAGCTTGTACGGGGTTGGAAACACCATATATTTT	CASSLYGVGNTIYF
TRBV25-1	TRBJ1-6	.	.	TGTGCCAGCAGTGCGGGAGTTTCACCCCTCCACTTT	CASSAGVSPLHF
TRBV11-2	TRBJ2-1	.	.	TGTGCCAGCAGCTTAGGAGTCGGGAGAGATGAGCAGTTCTTC	CASSLGVGRDEQFF